This TCR beta chain was recorded in a study of shared clonotypes between healthy human individuals. The V segment lost 0 bases and the J segment 8 bases; nucleotides outside the gene matches: 5. CDR3 size: 14 residues. Germline V lookup: CDR1 MGHRA, CDR2 YSYEKL. TCRdb's table, derived via immunoSEQ multiplex PCR, lists solely in-frame clones and lacks some. The data hold some 2 million clones, with roughly 94% observed a single time. Terminally differentiated effector memory CD45RA+ cells were left out of the naive CD8 fraction, which was CD45RO-negative and positively selected for CCR7. Sequencing was done on a sample of naive CD8+ T cells sorted from blood. This chain uses TRBV4-1 with TRBJ2-5, with 8 bases identical to TRBD2. The sequence was obtained from a young man in good health. In DNA, the CDR3 is TGCGCCAGCAGCCAAGATCAGCGGGGGAGTACCCAGTACTTC. Translating gives CASSQDQRGSTQYF.